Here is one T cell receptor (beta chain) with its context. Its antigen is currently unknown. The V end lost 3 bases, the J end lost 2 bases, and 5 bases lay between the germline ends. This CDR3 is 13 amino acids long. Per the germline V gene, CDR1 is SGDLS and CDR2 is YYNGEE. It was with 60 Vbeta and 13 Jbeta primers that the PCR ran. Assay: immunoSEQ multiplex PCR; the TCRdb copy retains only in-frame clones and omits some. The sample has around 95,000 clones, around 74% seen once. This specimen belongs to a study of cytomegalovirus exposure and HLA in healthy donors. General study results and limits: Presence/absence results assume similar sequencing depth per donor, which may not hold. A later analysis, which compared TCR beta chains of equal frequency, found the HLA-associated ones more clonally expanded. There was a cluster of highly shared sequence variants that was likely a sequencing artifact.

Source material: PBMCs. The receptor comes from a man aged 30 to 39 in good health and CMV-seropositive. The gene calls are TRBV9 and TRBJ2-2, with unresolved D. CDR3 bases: TGTGCCAGCAGCGCCTTTAACACCGGGGAGCTGTTTTTT. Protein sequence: CASSAFNTGELFF.